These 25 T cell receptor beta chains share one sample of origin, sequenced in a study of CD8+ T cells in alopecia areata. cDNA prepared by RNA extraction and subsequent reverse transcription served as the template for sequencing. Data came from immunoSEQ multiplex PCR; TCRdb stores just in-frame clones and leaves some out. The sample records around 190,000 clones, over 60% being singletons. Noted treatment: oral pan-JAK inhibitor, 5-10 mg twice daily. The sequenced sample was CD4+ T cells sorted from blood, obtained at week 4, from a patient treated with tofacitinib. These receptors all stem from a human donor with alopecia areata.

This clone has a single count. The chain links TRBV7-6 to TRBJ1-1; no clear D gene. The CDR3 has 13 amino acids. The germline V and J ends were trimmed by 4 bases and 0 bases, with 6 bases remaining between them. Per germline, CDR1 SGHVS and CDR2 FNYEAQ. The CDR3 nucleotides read TGTGCCAGCAGCTCCCAAGTGAACACTGAAGCTTTCTTT. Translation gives CASSSQVNTEAFF.

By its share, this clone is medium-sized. CDR3: CASSRGRDTDTQYF. The CDR3 DNA reads as TGCGCCAGCAGCCGAGGAAGGGACACAGATACGCAGTATTTT. J is TRBJ2-3 and V is TRBV4-3; D gene uncertain. The ends were cut back, 4 bases at V and 2 bases at J, with 10 bases in the middle. CDR1 is LGHNA and CDR2 is YSLEER in the germline V gene. The length of the CDR3 is 14 residues.

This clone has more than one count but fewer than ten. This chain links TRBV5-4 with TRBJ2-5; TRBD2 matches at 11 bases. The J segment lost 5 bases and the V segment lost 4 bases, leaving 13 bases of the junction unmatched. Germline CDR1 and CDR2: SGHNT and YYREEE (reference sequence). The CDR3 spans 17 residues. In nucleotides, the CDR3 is TGTGCCAGCAGCGTAACTGGTAGCGGGGGGGCGAGGGAGACCCAGTACTTC. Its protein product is CASSVTGSGGARETQYF.

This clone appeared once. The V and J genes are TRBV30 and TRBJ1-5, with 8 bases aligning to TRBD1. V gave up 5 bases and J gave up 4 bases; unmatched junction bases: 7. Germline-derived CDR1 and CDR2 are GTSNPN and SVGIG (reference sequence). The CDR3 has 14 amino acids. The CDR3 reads CAWDRGLPNQPQHF. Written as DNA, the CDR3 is TGTGCCTGGGACAGGGGTCTCCCTAATCAGCCCCAGCATTTT.

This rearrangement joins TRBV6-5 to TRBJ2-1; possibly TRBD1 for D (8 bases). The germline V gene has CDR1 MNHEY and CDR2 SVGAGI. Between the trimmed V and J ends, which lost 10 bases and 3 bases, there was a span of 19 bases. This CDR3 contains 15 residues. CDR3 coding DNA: TGTGCCACCAGGGGGCCTAGCGGCTACTACAATGAGCAGTTCTTC. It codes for CATRGPSGYYNEQFF.

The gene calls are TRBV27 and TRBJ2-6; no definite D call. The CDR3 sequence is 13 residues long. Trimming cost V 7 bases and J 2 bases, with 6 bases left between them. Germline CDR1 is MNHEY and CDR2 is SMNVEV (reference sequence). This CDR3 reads CASMVAGANVLTF. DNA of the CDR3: TGTGCCAGCATGGTGGCTGGGGCCAACGTCCTGACTTTC.

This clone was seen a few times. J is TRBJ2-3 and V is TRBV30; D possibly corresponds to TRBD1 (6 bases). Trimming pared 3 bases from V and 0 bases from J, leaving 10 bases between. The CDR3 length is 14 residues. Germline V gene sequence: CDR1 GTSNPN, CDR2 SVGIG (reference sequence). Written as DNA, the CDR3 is TGTGCCTGGAGCAGGGGCCCTAGCACAGATACGCAGTATTTT. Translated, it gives CAWSRGPSTDTQYF.

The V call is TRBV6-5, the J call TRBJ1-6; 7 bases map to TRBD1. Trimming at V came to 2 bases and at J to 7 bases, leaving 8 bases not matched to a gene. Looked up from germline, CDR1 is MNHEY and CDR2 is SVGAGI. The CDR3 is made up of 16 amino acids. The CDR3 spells CASSYGFGTANSPLHF. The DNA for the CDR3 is TGTGCCAGCAGTTACGGGTTCGGGACAGCGAATTCACCCCTCCACTTT.

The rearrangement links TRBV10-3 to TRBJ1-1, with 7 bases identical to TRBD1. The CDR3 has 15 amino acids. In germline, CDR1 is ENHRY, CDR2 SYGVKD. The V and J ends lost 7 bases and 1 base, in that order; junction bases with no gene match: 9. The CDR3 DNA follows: TGTGCCATCAAGGGGGCTCACTCTGGGAACACTGAAGCTTTCTTT. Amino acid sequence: CAIKGAHSGNTEAFF.

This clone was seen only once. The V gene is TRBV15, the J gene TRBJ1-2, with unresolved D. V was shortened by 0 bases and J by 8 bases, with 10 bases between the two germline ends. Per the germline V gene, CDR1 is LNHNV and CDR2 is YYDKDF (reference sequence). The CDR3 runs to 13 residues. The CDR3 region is CATSRDGITGYTF. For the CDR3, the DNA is TGTGCCACCAGCAGAGATGGGATTACGGGCTACACCTTC.

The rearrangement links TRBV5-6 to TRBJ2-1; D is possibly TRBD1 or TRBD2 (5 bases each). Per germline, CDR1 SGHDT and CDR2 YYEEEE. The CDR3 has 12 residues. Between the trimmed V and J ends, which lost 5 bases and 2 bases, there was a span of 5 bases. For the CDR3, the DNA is TGTGCCAGCAGGGGGGCCTACAATGAGCAGTTCTTC. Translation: CASRGAYNEQFF.

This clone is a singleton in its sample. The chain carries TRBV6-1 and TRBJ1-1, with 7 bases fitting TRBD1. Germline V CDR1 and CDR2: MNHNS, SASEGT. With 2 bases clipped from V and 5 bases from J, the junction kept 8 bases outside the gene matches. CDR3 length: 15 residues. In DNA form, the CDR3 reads TGTGCCAGCAGTGAAATTACCAGGGGGGGAACTGAAGCTTTCTTT. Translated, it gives CASSEITRGGTEAFF.

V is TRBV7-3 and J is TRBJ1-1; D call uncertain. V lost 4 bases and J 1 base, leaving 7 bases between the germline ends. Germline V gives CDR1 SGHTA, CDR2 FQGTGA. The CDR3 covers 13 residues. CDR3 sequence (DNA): TGTGCCAGCAGCTCCGACGGGAACACTGAAGCTTTCTTT. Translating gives CASSSDGNTEAFF.

The CDR3 nucleotides are TGTGCCAGCAGTGAGATTGGCGGGAATGGCTACACCTTC. It specifies CASSEIGGNGYTF. The rearrangement joins TRBV2 to TRBJ1-2; no definite D call. Germline loops: CDR1 SNHLY, CDR2 FYNNEI. Trimming left V 3 bases short and J 6 bases short, with 11 bases between. The CDR3 is 13 residues long.

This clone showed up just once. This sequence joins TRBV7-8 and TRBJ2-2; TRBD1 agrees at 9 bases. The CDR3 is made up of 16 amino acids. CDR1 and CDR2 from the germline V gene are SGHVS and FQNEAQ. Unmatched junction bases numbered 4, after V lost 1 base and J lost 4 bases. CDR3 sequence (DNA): TGTGCCAGCAGCTTAGTGGGGACAGGGAGCACCGGGGAGCTGTTTTTT. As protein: CASSLVGTGSTGELFF. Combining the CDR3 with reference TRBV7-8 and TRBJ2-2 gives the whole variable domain GAGVSQSPRYKVAKRGQDVALRCDPISGHVSLFWYQQALGQGPEFLTYFQNEAQLDKSGLPSDRFFAERPEGSVSTLKIQRTQQEDSAVYLCASSLVGTGSTGELFFGEGSRLTVL.

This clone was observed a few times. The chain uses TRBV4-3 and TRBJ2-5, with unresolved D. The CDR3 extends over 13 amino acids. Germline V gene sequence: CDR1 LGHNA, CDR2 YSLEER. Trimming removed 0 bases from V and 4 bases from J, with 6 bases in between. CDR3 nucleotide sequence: TGCGCCAGCAGCCAAGATCCCGGAGAGACCCAGTACTTC. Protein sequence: CASSQDPGETQYF.

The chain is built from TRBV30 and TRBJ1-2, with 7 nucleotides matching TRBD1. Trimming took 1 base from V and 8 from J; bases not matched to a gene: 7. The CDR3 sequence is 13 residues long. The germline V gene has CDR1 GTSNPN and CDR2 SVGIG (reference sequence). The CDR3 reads CAWSGEGARGYTF. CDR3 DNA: TGTGCCTGGAGTGGGGAGGGGGCCAGGGGCTACACCTTC.

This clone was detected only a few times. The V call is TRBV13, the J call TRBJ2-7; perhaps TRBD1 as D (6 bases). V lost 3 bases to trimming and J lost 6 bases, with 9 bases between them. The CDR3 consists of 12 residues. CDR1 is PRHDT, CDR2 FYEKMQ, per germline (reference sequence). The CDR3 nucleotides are TGTGCCAGCAGCTTTGGGACAAGCGAGCAGTACTTC. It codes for CASSFGTSEQYF. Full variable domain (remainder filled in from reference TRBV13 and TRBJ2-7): AAGVIQSPRHLIKEKRETATLKCYPIPRHDTVYWYQQGPGQDPQFLISFYEKMQSDKGSIPDRFSAQQFSDYHSELNMSSLELGDSALYFCASSFGTSEQYFGPGTRLTVT.

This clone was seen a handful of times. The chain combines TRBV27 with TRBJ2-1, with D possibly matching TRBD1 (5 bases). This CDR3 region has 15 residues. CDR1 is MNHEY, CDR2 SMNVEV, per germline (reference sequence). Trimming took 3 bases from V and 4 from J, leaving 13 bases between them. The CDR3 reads CASSLGQGSYNEQFF. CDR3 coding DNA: TGTGCCAGCAGTTTGGGGCAGGGTAGTTACAATGAGCAGTTCTTC.

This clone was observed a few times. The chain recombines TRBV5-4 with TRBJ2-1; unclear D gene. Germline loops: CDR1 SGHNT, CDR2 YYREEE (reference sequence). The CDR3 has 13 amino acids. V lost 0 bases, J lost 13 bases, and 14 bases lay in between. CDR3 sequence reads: CASSLVFTEKQFF. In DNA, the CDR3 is TGTGCCAGCAGCTTGGTTTTTACCGAAAAACAGTTCTTC.

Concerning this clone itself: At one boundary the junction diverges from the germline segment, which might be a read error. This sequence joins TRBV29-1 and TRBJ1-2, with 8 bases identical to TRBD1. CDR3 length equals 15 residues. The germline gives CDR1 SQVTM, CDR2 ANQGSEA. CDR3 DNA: TGCAGCGTCGAAGGAGGACAGGGCGGTAACTATGGCTACACCTTC. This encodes CSVEGGQGGNYGYTF. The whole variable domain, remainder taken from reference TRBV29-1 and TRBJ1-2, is SAVISQKPSRDICQRGTSLTIQCQVDSQVTMMFWYRQQPGQSLTLIATANQGSEATYESGFVIDKFPISRPNLTFSTLTVSNMSPEDSSIYLCSVEGGQGGNYGYTFGSGTRLTVV.

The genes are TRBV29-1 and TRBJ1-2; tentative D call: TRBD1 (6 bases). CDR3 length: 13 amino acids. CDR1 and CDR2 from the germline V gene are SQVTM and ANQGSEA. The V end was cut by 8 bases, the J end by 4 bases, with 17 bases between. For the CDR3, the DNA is TGCAGCCTTGGAACAGGGAGAAGCTATGGCTACACCTTC. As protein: CSLGTGRSYGYTF.

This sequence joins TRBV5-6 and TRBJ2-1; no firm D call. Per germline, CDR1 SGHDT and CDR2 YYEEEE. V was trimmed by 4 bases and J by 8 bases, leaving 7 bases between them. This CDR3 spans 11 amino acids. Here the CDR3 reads CASSHRDEQFF. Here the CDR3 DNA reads TGTGCCAGCAGCCACCGGGATGAGCAGTTCTTC. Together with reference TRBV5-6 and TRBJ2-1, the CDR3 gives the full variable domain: DAGVTQSPTHLIKTRGQQVTLRCSPKSGHDTVSWYQQALGQGPQFIFQYYEEEERQRGNFPDRFSGHQFPNYSSELNVNALLLGDSALYLCASSHRDEQFFGPGTRLTVL.

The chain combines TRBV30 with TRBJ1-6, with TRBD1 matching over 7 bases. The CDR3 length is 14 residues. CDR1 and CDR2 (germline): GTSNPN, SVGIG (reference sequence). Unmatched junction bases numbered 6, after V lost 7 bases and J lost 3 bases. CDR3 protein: CASTAGGYNSPLHF. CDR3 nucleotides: TGTGCCTCCACCGCAGGGGGCTATAATTCACCCCTCCACTTT.

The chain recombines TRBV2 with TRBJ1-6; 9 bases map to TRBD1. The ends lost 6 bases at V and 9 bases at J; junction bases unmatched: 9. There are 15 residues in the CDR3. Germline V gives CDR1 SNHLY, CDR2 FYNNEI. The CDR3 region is CASRGPGQGVSPLHF. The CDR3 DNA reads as TGTGCCAGCAGGGGGCCGGGACAGGGTGTTTCACCCCTCCACTTT.